This T cell receptor beta chain was recorded in a study of early T cells in non-severe SARS-CoV-2 infection (TCRdb year 2021). In the study overall: Because TCR sequencing was done on bulk RNA from unsorted whole blood, the alpha and beta chains could not be paired. Beyond this particular receptor, the publication reports: VDJdb matching was skewed toward anti-spike CD8 responses, so virus-specific expansions were likely underestimated and private and CD4 specificities were missed.

This clonotype showed up many times. Its antigen has not been determined. Qualities for individual bases were not recorded, and no much larger clone is one base off. Set within a cohort of healthcare workers in London, UK, this nested case-control study involved weekly PCR testing of nasopharyngeal swabs along with blood sampling. Healthcare workers were recruited during the week of the UK lockdown, between 23 and 31 March 2020, and followed weekly for up to roughly 15 weeks. Library creation used 5' RACE. Sequencing was carried out with a NextSeq 500. The TCR library protocol attached unique molecular identifiers to individual cDNA molecules to correct for sequencing error and PCR bias. Both TCR alpha and beta chains were sequenced, and tight co-correlation was observed between alpha and beta sequence abundances in each sample. Concerning the study's data processing: Decombinator V4 was used to annotate the V gene, J gene and CDR3 of the TCR sequences. TCRs were defined as expanded if a significant change between any two time points was detected under a Poisson model with p below 0.0001. TCR abundances were normalised to the total number of TCRs sequenced in each sample and reported as counts per million. TRAV1-2 paired with TRAJ12, TRAJ20 or TRAJ33 defined MAIT TCRs, while TRAV10 paired with TRAJ18 defined iNKT TCRs. A search of VDJdb, accessed on 1 November 2021, was run for TCRs annotated to CMV, EBV and SARS-CoV-2, with TCRs annotated for multiple antigens excluded. TCRdb itself trimmed the public reads at Q25 with fastp, ran MiXCR and retained productive beta chains. Here each entry gathers all rows of one CDR3 protein and keeps the most common genes and DNA. None of the V and J calls come from the authors' own analysis; TCRdb made them. The sample contains 70,000 or so distinct CDR3 sequences, more than 9% of them found a single time. The ten largest clones add up to around 3.8% of the sample.

The CDR3 holds 16 amino acids from the cysteine to the phenylalanine. Kept here is only the CDR3 DNA, which spans 48 bases and is read in frame from base 1. Germline trimming amounts to 5 bases on V and 2 bases on J, with 8 as the count of junction bases outside the gene matches. Per the germline V gene, SGHVS is the CDR1 and FQNEAQ is the CDR2. The sequenced material came from whole blood. The chain is encoded by TRBV7-8 joined to TRBJ2-7, and 11 junction bases match TRBD2. The source of this sequence is an adult who was a healthcare worker with PCR-confirmed SARS-CoV-2 infection or an uninfected control (not recorded which). CDR3 loop: CASSAIAGGPAYEQYF. In nucleotide form, the sequence is TGTGCCAGCAGCGCGATAGCGGGAGGGCCAGCCTACGAGCAGTACTTC.